This entry lists 27 T cell receptor beta chains sequenced from one sample in a study of blood T cell repertoires in COVID-19. The data were produced by immunoSEQ multiplex PCR, yet TCRdb's version contains in-frame clones alone and is incomplete. The sample has over 25,000 clones, 89% seen once. Sequencing used peripheral blood. The receptors were gathered from a human donor in a cohort sampled during active COVID-19.

This chain links TRBV6-5 with TRBJ2-5; 11 bases line up with TRBD2. The ends lost 5 bases at V and 5 bases at J; junction bases unmatched: 7. CDR1 is MNHEY, CDR2 SVGAGI, per germline. This CDR3 is 15 amino acids long. CDR3 nucleotide sequence: TGTGCCAGCAGTCCTTCTAGCGGGGGGCTTGAGACCCAGTACTTC. Amino acid sequence: CASSPSSGGLETQYF.

CDR3 DNA: TGCAGCGTTGACGGTCTACCTAATGAAAAACTGTTTTTT. Translating it yields CSVDGLPNEKLFF. This chain joins TRBV29-1 and TRBJ1-4; no clear D. Trimming stripped 3 bases from V and 3 bases from J, with 8 bases between. CDR1 SQVTM and CDR2 ANQGSEA come from the germline V gene. The CDR3 is 13 amino acids.

This sequence joins TRBV6-2 or TRBV6-3 and TRBJ2-1; 10 positions agree with TRBD2. V was pared by 5 bases and J by 4 bases, with 8 bases of the junction left unmatched. From germline, CDR1 is MNHEY and CDR2 SVGEGT. The CDR3 has 16 amino acids. The CDR3 DNA sequence: TGTGCCAGCAGTGCCCATAGCGGGGGGAAGTACAATGAGCAGTTCTTC. Protein sequence: CASSAHSGGKYNEQFF.

V and J are TRBV2 and TRBJ2-3; D perhaps matches TRBD1 (5 bases). Trimming left V 6 bases short and J 0 bases short, with 10 bases between. This CDR3 has 14 residues. The germline gives CDR1 SNHLY, CDR2 FYNNEI. The CDR3 spells CASRQDVSTDTQYF. The CDR3 DNA follows: TGTGCCAGCAGACAGGACGTTAGCACAGATACGCAGTATTTT.

The chain links TRBV5-1 to TRBJ2-5; 7 bases match TRBD2. V trimming: 2 bases; J trimming: 6 bases; junction bases outside the gene matches: 10. This CDR3 has 15 residues. Germline CDR1 reads SGHRS; CDR2 reads YFSETQ. The CDR3, as DNA: TGCGCCAGCAGCTTCGGCGGGGGTTTACAAAAGACCCAGTACTTC. It specifies CASSFGGGLQKTQYF. Variable domain in full (rest from reference TRBV5-1 and TRBJ2-5): KAGVTQTPRYLIKTRGQQVTLSCSPISGHRSVSWYQQTPGQGLQFLFEYFSETQRNKGNFPGRFSGRQFSNSRSEMNVSTLELGDSALYLCASSFGGGLQKTQYFGPGTRLLVL.

This clone is a singleton in its sample. The rearrangement joins TRBV5-4 to TRBJ1-2; D unresolved. Germline V gene sequence: CDR1 SGHNT, CDR2 YYREEE (reference sequence). There are 14 residues in the CDR3. Between the trimmed V and J ends, which lost 4 bases and 4 bases, there was a span of 14 bases. The CDR3 here is CASSPDRNSYGYTF. CDR3 nucleotides: TGTGCCAGCAGCCCCGATAGAAACAGCTATGGCTACACCTTC.

The genes are TRBV9 and TRBJ2-2, with TRBD2 as a possible D gene (6 bases). The germline V and J ends were trimmed by 0 bases and 4 bases, with 13 bases remaining between them. The CDR3 extends over 16 amino acids. The germline V gene encodes CDR1 SGDLS and CDR2 YYNGEE. The chain's CDR3 is CASSVDLAGSTGELFF. CDR3 sequence (DNA): TGTGCCAGCAGCGTAGATCTGGCGGGGAGCACCGGGGAGCTGTTTTTT.

This chain joins TRBV6-5 and TRBJ1-6, with D possibly being TRBD1 (5 bases). CDR1 and CDR2 (germline): MNHEY, SVGAGI. This CDR3 spans 15 amino acids. V gave up 6 bases and J gave up 9 bases, with 18 bases separating them. CDR3 nucleotides: TGTGCCAGCAGCCCCCAGGGAAGAGCACCTTCACCCCTCCACTTT. Translating gives CASSPQGRAPSPLHF.

The rearrangement joins TRBV4-2 to TRBJ1-2, with TRBD1 matching 9 bases. The CDR3 length is 14 residues. V was clipped by 0 bases and J by 5 bases; unmatched bases: 1. Germline V gene lookup returns CDR1 LGHNA and CDR2 YNFKEQ. The CDR3 nucleotides are TGTGCCAGCAGCCAAGAGGACAGGGGTTATGGCTACACCTTC. Its protein product is CASSQEDRGYGYTF.

This chain uses TRBV7-2 with TRBJ2-7, with D unresolved. Trimming stripped 5 bases from V and 3 bases from J, with 14 bases between. This CDR3 has 14 amino acids. The V gene's germline CDR1 is SGHTA and CDR2 FQGNSA. CDR3 sequence reads: CASSPREKLYEQYF. The CDR3 nucleotides read TGTGCCAGCAGCCCAAGAGAAAAACTCTACGAGCAGTACTTC.

The rearrangement links TRBV9 to TRBJ2-3, with 8 bases aligning to TRBD2. CDR1 and CDR2 from the germline V gene are SGDLS and YYNGEE. The CDR3 is made up of 15 amino acids. With V trimmed by 3 bases and J by 0 bases, 3 bases remained unmatched. The CDR3 reads CASSGSGVSTDTQYF. The CDR3 DNA sequence: TGTGCCAGCAGCGGTAGCGGGGTTAGCACAGATACGCAGTATTTT.

The V gene is TRBV5-1, the J gene TRBJ1-4, with 7 bases identical to TRBD1. The germline V gene has CDR1 SGHRS and CDR2 YFSETQ. V shed 4 bases, J shed 1 base, and the junction held 4 bases outside the gene matches. The CDR3 consists of 15 residues. CDR3 sequence reads: CASSQTGETNEKLFF. Written as DNA, the CDR3 is TGCGCCAGCAGCCAAACAGGGGAAACTAATGAAAAACTGTTTTTT. Full variable domain (outside the CDR3, taken from reference TRBV5-1 and TRBJ1-4): KAGVTQTPRYLIKTRGQQVTLSCSPISGHRSVSWYQQTPGQGLQFLFEYFSETQRNKGNFPGRFSGRQFSNSRSEMNVSTLELGDSALYLCASSQTGETNEKLFFGSGTQLSVL.

This clone occurred once. Here the CDR3 DNA reads TGTGCCAGCAGCTTGGGTGGTAGCGGATACAATGAGCAGTTCTTC. Residues: CASSLGGSGYNEQFF. The chain employs TRBV5-5 and TRBJ2-1, with D perhaps TRBD2 (6 bases). The V and J ends lost 0 bases and 4 bases respectively, with 11 bases between them. Germline V gene data show CDR1 as SGHKS and CDR2 as YYEKEE (reference sequence). The CDR3 contains 15 residues.

The chain has TRBV4-1 and TRBJ1-1, with unresolved D. Germline V gene sequence: CDR1 MGHRA, CDR2 YSYEKL. The CDR3 is 15 amino acids. Trimming removed 0 bases from V and 0 bases from J, with 8 bases in between. The CDR3 reads CASSQERGMNTEAFF. As DNA, the CDR3 is TGCGCCAGCAGCCAAGAGCGGGGAATGAACACTGAAGCTTTCTTT.

V and J are TRBV28 and TRBJ1-2, with 7 bases lining up with TRBD1. This CDR3 spans 14 amino acids. The junction had 10 bases not matched to a gene; V was cut back by 6 bases and J by 6 bases. Germline values: CDR1 MDHEN, CDR2 SYDVKM. This chain's CDR3 is CASRSGGRQNGYTF. CDR3 bases: TGTGCCAGCAGATCAGGGGGAAGGCAAAATGGCTACACCTTC.

V is TRBV6-2 or TRBV6-3 and J is TRBJ1-1; 8 bases fit TRBD1. CDR3 size: 14 residues. Germline V lookup: CDR1 MNHEY, CDR2 SVGEGT. V gave up 6 bases and J gave up 0 bases; unmatched junction bases: 3. CDR3 region: CASSHRGMNTEAFF. DNA of the CDR3: TGTGCCAGCAGCCACAGGGGGATGAACACTGAAGCTTTCTTT.

The chain uses TRBV4-2 and TRBJ2-3; D is perhaps TRBD2 (6 bases). From germline, CDR1 is LGHNA and CDR2 YNFKEQ. Trimming took off 4 bases at V and 4 bases at J, with 15 bases between the two ends. This CDR3 is 15 amino acids long. The CDR3 spells CASSPGDLGADTQYF. The CDR3 bases are TGTGCCAGCAGCCCCGGGGACTTGGGGGCAGATACGCAGTATTTT.

The DNA of the CDR3 is TGTGCCAGCAGTGTGGGGACAGTTAATGAAAAACTGTTTTTT. Translation gives CASSVGTVNEKLFF. The J gene is TRBJ1-4, the V gene TRBV2; 7 bases align to TRBD1. The CDR3 runs 14 residues. Germline assignment: CDR1 SNHLY and CDR2 FYNNEI. After removal of 4 bases from V and 4 bases from J, the junction contained 3 bases not matched to a gene.

The CDR3 bases are TGTGTATTTGGCCAGACAGTGAACACTGAAGCTTTCTTT. Residues: CVFGQTVNTEAFF. V gene TRBV7-7 combines with J gene TRBJ1-1; D is perhaps TRBD1 (5 bases). Germline V gene lookup returns CDR1 SSHAT and CDR2 FNYEAQ (reference sequence). The CDR3 spans 13 residues. Full variable domain (outside the CDR3, taken from reference TRBV7-7 and TRBJ1-1): GAGVSQSPRYKVTKRGQDVTLRCDPISSHATLYWYQQALGQGPEFLTYFNYEAQPDKSGLPSDRFSAERPEGSISTLTIQRTEQRDSAMYRCVFGQTVNTEAFFGQGTRLTVV.

The gene calls are TRBV7-6 and TRBJ2-7; D gene unclear. CDR3 size: 15 residues. The V gene's germline CDR1 is SGHVS and CDR2 FNYEAQ. The V end lost 5 bases, the J end lost 2 bases, and 16 bases lay between the germline ends. CDR3 DNA: TGTGCCAGCAGCAAGATTATCGAACAAACCTACGAGCAGTACTTC. Translated: CASSKIIEQTYEQYF.

V usage is TRBV10-2 and J usage is TRBJ2-3; possible D gene TRBD2, 5 bases. The CDR3 loop spans 12 amino acids. The germline gives CDR1 WSHSY, CDR2 SAAADI. Deletions cut 2 bases from V and 8 bases from J, with 8 bases between. The CDR3: CASSEIGGTQYF. The CDR3 bases are TGCGCCAGCAGTGAGATAGGAGGTACGCAGTATTTT.

The V gene is TRBV5-6, the J gene TRBJ1-4; possibly TRBD1 for D (6 bases). CDR3 size: 16 residues. Germline V CDR1 and CDR2: SGHDT, YYEEEE. V was clipped by 4 bases and J by 4 bases, with 17 bases between them. Written as DNA, the CDR3 is TGTGCCAGCAGCCTCGGAGGCGGGGGCCTTAATGAAAAACTGTTTTTT. Translating it yields CASSLGGGGLNEKLFF. The whole variable domain, filled in from reference TRBV5-6 and TRBJ1-4, reads DAGVTQSPTHLIKTRGQQVTLRCSPKSGHDTVSWYQQALGQGPQFIFQYYEEEERQRGNFPDRFSGHQFPNYSSELNVNALLLGDSALYLCASSLGGGGLNEKLFFGSGTQLSVL.

J is TRBJ2-2 and V is TRBV5-1, with TRBD1 matching over 8 bases. V shed 1 base and J 4 bases; nucleotides not matched to a gene: 6. This CDR3 is 16 amino acids long. Germline lookup yields CDR1 SGHRS and CDR2 YFSETQ. CDR3 residues: CASSLLDRVGTGELFF. The CDR3 DNA sequence: TGCGCCAGCAGCTTGTTGGACAGGGTGGGCACCGGGGAGCTGTTTTTT.

The chain couples TRBV5-5 to TRBJ2-3; D gene ambiguous. Germline CDR1 reads SGHKS; CDR2 reads YYEKEE (reference sequence). This CDR3 has 15 amino acids. Trimming shortened V by 4 bases and J by 2 bases, and 14 bases separated the two germline ends. The CDR3 nucleotides are TGTGCCAGCAGCGCCTCGGGTCTTAACACAGATACGCAGTATTTT. It yields the protein CASSASGLNTDTQYF.

The chain uses TRBV11-1 and TRBJ2-6; 7 bases match TRBD1. The V gene end was trimmed by 0 bases and the J gene end by 1 base; junction bases not matched to a gene: 9. Per the germline V gene, CDR1 is SGHAT and CDR2 is FQDESV (reference sequence). CDR3 length equals 19 residues. The CDR3 DNA sequence: TGTGCCAGCAGCTTAGCACAGGGGCGCTACCTATCTGGGGCCAACGTCCTGACTTTC. Translating it yields CASSLAQGRYLSGANVLTF.

The genes are TRBV18 and TRBJ1-5; D remains unclear. V was clipped by 3 bases and J by 2 bases, with 8 bases between them. Germline V gene data show CDR1 as KGHSH and CDR2 as LQKENI. The CDR3 spans 14 residues. As DNA, the CDR3 is TGTGCCAGCTCACCGAGATCGGGCAATCAGCCCCAGCATTTT. Its protein product is CASSPRSGNQPQHF. The variable domain in full, completed from reference TRBV18 and TRBJ1-5, reads NAGVMQNPRHLVRRRGQEARLRCSPMKGHSHVYWYRQLPEEGLKFMVYLQKENIIDESGMPKERFSAEFPKEGPSILRIQQVVRGDSAAYFCASSPRSGNQPQHFGDGTRLSIL.

In its sample, this clone was seen a few times. This rearrangement joins TRBV6-2 or TRBV6-3 to TRBJ2-1; 10 bases are a match to TRBD2. Germline CDR1 reads MNHEY; CDR2 reads SVGEGT. The CDR3 covers 15 residues. V trimming: 7 bases; J trimming: 4 bases; junction bases outside the gene matches: 7. CDR3 region: CASTPLAGRYNEQFF. The CDR3 bases are TGTGCCAGCACCCCACTAGCGGGGAGGTACAATGAGCAGTTCTTC.